The T cell receptor beta chain under discussion was sequenced for a study of control samples from healthy donors and cancer patients. The V and J ends lost 1 base and 1 base respectively, with 7 bases between them. CDR3 length equals 14 residues. The germline V gene encodes CDR1 PRHDT and CDR2 FYEKMQ (reference sequence). Clones were sequenced by immunoSEQ multiplex PCR, and TCRdb holds only the in-frame ones, with some missing. The sample has 75,000 to 95,000 clones; about nine tenths are singletons. Sequencing was performed on blood. This receptor was identified in a woman in her late teens or twenties in good health. The V call is TRBV13, the J call TRBJ2-5; D call uncertain. The CDR3 DNA follows: TGTGCCAGCAGCTTAGCGGAAGCCCAAGAGACCCAGTACTTC. Translating it yields CASSLAEAQETQYF.